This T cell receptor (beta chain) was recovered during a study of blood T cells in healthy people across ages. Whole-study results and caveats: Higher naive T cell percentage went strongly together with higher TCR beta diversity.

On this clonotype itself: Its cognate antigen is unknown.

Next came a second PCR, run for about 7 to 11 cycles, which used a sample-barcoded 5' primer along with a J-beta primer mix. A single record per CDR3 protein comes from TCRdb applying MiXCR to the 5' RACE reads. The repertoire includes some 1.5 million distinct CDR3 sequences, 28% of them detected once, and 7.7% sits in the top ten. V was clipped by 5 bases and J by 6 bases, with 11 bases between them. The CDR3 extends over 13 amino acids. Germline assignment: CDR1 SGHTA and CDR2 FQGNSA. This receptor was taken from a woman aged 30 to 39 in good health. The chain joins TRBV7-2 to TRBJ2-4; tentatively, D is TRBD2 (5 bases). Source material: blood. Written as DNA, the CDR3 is TGTGCCAGCAGCCCCGGGATGGGAAACATTCAGTACTTC. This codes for CASSPGMGNIQYF.